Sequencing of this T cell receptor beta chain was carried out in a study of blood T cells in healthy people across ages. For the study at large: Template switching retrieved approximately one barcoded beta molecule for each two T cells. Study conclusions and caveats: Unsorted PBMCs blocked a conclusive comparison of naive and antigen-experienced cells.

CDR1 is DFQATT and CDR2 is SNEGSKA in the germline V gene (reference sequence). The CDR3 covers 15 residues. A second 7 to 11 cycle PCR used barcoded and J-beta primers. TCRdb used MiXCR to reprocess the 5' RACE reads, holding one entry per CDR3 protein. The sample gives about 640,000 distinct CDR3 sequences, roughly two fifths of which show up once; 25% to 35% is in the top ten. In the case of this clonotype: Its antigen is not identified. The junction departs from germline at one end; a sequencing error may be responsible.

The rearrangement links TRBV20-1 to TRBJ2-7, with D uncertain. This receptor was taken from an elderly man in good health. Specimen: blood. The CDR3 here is CGASSPELAPYEQYF. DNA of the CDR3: TGCGGTGCTAGTTCCCCTGAATTGGCCCCCTACGAGCAGTACTTC.